The T cell receptor (beta chain) under discussion was sequenced for a study of blood T cell repertoires in COVID-19. Across the whole study: From T cells, B-cell-depleted T cells, or PBMCs came the material, which was cDNA or gDNA.

Germline V gene lookup returns CDR1 SGHRS and CDR2 YFSETQ. The CDR3 runs 15 residues. Trimming removed 4 bases from V and 4 bases from J; junction bases left unmatched: 5. This clone showed up just a few times. Libraries were prepared by immunoSEQ multiplex PCR; TCRdb keeps only in-frame clonotypes and omits some of them. The sample lists approximately 150,000 clones, roughly 82% occurring once. This TCR was recovered from a man in his fifties or sixties who had recovered from COVID-19. The sample consisted of PBMCs or T cells enriched from blood (not recorded which). The gene calls are TRBV5-1 and TRBJ2-2; 9 positions agree with TRBD1. CDR3 DNA: TGCGCCAGCAGCGCAGGGACAGGGTTCACCGGGGAGCTGTTTTTT. Its translation is CASSAGTGFTGELFF.